This T cell receptor (beta chain) was captured in a study of cytomegalovirus exposure and HLA in healthy donors. The CDR3 has 14 amino acids. V lost 8 bases, J lost 0 bases, and 14 bases lay in between. The germline V gene has CDR1 MNHNS and CDR2 SASEGT. Both 60 Vbeta primers and 13 Jbeta primers went into the PCR. TCRdb's table, derived via immunoSEQ multiplex PCR, lists solely in-frame clones and lacks some. The top ten clones hold about 7% of a sample with about 150,000 clones, roughly 85% of them seen once. The sequence came from a man aged 40-55 years in good health and CMV-seropositive. The chain links TRBV6-1 to TRBJ2-7; possible D gene TRBD1, 5 bases. Input material: PBMCs. CDR3 DNA sequence: TGTGCCAGCCGACCCGGACACACCTCCTACGAGCAGTACTTC. Translating it yields CASRPGHTSYEQYF.